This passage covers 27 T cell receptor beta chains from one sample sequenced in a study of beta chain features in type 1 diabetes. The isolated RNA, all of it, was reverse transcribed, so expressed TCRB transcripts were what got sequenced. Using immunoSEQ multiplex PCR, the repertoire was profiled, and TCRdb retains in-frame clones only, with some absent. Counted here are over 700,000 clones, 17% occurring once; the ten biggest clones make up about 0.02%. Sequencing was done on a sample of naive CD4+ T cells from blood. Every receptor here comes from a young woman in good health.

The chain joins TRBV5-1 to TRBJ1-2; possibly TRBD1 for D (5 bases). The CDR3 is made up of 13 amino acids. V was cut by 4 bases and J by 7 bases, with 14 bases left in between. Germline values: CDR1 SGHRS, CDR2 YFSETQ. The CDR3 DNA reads TGCGCCAGCAGCAAGGATGGGGGAGGTGGCTACACCTTC. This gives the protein CASSKDGGGGYTF.

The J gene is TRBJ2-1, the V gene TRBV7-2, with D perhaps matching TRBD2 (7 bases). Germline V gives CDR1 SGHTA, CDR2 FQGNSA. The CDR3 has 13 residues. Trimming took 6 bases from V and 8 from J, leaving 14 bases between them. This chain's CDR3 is CASRKGGGDEQFF. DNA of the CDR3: TGTGCCAGCAGGAAAGGCGGGGGCGATGAGCAGTTCTTC.

The CDR3 region has the DNA TGTGCCAGCAGTTTAGTAGGGAAGTATAACTATGGCTACACCTTC. This codes for CASSLVGKYNYGYTF. V and J are TRBV28 and TRBJ1-2; D remains unclear. CDR1 is MDHEN, CDR2 SYDVKM, per germline. V lost 2 bases and J lost 1, with 11 bases in between. The CDR3 spans 15 residues.

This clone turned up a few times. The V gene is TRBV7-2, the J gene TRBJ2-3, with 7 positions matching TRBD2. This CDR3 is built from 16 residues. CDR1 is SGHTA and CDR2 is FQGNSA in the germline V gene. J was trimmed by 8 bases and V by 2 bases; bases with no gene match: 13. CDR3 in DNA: TGTGCCAGCAGCTTAAGTCTTGGCGGGAGTATCGTTACGCAGTATTTT. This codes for CASSLSLGGSIVTQYF.

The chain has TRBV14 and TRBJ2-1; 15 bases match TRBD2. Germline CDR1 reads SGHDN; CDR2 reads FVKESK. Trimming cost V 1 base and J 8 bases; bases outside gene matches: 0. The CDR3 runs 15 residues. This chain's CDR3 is CASSQGTSGRDEQFF. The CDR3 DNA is TGTGCCAGCAGCCAAGGGACTAGCGGGAGGGATGAGCAGTTCTTC.

This CDR3 is CASSEEGTPRETQYF. For the CDR3, the DNA is TGTGCCAGCAGTGAAGAGGGTACACCACGGGAGACCCAGTACTTC. The gene calls are TRBV2 and TRBJ2-5; D unclear. Germline V gene data show CDR1 as SNHLY and CDR2 as FYNNEI. The CDR3 is 15 residues long. V was clipped by 1 base and J by 5 bases, with 14 bases between them.

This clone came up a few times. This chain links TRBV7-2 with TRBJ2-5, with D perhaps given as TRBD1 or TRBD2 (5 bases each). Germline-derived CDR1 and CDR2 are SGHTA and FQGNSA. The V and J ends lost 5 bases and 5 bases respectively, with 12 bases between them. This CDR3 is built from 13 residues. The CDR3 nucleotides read TGTGCCAGCAGCGATGGGGGTTGGGAGACCCAGTACTTC. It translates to CASSDGGWETQYF. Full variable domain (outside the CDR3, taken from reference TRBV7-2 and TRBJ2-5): GAGVSQSPSNKVTEKGKDVELRCDPISGHTALYWYRQSLGQGLEFLIYFQGNSAPDKSGLPSDRFSAERTGGSVSTLTIQRTQQEDSAVYLCASSDGGWETQYFGPGTRLLVL.

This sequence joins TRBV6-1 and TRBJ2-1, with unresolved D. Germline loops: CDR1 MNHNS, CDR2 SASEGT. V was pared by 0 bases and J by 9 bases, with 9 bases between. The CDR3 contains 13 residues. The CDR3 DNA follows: TGTGCCAGCAGTGAAGCTGTTTCAGCTGAGCAGTTCTTC. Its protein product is CASSEAVSAEQFF.

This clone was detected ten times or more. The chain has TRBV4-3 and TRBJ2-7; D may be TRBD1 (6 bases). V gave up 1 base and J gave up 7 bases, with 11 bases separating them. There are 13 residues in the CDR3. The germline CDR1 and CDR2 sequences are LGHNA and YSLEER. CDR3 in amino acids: CASSQVSRGEQYF. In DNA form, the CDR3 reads TGCGCCAGCAGCCAAGTGTCCAGGGGAGAGCAGTACTTC.

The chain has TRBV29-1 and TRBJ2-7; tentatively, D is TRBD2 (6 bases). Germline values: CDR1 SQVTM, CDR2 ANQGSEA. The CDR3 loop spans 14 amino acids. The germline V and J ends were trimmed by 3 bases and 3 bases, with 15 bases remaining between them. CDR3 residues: CSVEAVGGDYEQYF. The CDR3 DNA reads TGCAGCGTTGAGGCCGTCGGGGGTGACTACGAGCAGTACTTC.

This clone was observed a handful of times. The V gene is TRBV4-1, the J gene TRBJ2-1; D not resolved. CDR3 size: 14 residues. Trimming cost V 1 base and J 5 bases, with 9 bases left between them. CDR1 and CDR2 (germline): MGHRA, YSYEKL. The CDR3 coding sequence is TGCGCCAGCAGCCAAGGTCAGATAAACAATGAGCAGTTCTTC. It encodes CASSQGQINNEQFF.

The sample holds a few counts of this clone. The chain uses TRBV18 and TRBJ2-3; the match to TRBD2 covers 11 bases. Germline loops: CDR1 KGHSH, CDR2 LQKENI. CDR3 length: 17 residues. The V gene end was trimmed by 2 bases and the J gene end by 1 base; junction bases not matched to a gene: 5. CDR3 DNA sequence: TGTGCCAGCTCACCATCTCTACTAGCGGGAGGCACAGATACGCAGTATTTT. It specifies CASSPSLLAGGTDTQYF.

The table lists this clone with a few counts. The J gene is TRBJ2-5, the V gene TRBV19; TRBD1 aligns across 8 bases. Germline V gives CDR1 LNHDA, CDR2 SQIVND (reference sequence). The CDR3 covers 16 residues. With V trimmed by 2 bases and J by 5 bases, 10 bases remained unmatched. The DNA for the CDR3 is TGTGCCAGTAGTATATTGGCGGCAGGGGGCAGGGAGACCCAGTACTTC. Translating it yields CASSILAAGGRETQYF.

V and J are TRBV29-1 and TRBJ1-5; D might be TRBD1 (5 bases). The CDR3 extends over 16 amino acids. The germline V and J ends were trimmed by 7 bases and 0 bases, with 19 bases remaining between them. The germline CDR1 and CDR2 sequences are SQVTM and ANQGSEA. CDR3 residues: CSAEGRHPYSNQPQHF. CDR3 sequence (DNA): TGCAGCGCGGAGGGGCGCCATCCTTATAGCAATCAGCCCCAGCATTTT.

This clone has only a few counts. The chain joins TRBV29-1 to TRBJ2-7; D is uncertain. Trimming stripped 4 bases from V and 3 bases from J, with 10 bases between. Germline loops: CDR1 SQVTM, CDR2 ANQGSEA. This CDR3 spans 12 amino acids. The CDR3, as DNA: TGCAGCGTTGGAGGCTCTCGCTACGAGCAGTACTTC. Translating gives CSVGGSRYEQYF.

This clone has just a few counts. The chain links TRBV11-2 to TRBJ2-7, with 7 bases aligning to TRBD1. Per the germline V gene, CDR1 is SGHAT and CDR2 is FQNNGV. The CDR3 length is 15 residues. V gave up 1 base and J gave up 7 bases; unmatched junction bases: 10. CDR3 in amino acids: CASSLAPLTGVEQYF. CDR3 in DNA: TGTGCCAGCAGCTTAGCTCCCCTCACAGGGGTTGAGCAGTACTTC.

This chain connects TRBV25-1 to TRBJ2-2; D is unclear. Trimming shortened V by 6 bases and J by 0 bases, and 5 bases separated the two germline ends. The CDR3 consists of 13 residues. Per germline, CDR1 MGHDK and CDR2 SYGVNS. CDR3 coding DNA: TGTGCCAGCAGCGCGGCGAACACCGGGGAGCTGTTTTTT. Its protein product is CASSAANTGELFF.

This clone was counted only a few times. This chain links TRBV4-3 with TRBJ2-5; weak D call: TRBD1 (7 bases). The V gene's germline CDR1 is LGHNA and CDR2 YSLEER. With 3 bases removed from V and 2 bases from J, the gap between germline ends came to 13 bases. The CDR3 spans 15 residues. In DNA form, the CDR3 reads TGCGCCAGCAGCCAGGGGAGGACAGGTCAAGAGACCCAGTACTTC. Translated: CASSQGRTGQETQYF.

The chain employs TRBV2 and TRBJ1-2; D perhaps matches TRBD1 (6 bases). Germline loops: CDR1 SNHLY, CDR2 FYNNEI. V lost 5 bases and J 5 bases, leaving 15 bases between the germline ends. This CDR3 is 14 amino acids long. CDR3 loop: CASSTLPGAYGYTF. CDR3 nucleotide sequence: TGTGCCAGCAGTACTCTCCCGGGGGCTTATGGCTACACCTTC.

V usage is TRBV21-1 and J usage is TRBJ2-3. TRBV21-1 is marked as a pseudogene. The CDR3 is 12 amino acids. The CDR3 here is CASMHLCDTQYF. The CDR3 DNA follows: TGTGCCAGCATGCACCTTTGCGATACGCAGTATTTT.

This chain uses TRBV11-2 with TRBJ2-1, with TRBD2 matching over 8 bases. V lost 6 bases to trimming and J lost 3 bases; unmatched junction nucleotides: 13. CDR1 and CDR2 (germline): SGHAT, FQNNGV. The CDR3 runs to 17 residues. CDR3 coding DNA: TGTGCCAGCAGACCATTTGTACCCGGGACTAGCTACAATGAGCAGTTCTTC. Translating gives CASRPFVPGTSYNEQFF.

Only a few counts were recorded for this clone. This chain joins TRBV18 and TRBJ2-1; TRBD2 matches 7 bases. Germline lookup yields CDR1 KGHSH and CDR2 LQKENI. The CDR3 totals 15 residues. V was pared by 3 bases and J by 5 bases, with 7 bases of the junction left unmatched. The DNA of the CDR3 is TGTGCCAGCTCACCCCTGCGGGAGCTTCACAATGAGCAGTTCTTC. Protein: CASSPLRELHNEQFF.

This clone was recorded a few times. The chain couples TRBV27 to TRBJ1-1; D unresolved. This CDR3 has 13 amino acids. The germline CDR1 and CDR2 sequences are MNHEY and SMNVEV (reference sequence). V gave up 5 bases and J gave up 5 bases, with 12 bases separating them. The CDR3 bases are TGTGCCAGCAGTCCCGGATACTATACTGAAGCTTTCTTT. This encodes CASSPGYYTEAFF.

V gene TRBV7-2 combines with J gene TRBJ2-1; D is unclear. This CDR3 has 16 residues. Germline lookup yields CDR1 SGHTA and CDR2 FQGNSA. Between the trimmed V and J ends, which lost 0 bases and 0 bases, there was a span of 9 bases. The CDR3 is CASSLAFEISYNEQFF. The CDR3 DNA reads TGTGCCAGCAGCTTAGCGTTTGAAATCTCCTACAATGAGCAGTTCTTC.

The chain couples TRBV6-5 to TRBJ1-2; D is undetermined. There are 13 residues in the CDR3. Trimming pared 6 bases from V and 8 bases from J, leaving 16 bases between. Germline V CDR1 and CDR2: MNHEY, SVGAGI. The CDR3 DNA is TGTGCCAGCAGCCCCGGCGGTAGGTGGGGCTACACCTTC. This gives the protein CASSPGGRWGYTF.

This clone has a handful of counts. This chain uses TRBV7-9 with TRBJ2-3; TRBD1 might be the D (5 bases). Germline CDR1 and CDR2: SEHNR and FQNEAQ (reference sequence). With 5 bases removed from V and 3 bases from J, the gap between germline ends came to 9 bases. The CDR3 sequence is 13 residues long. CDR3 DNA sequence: TGTGCCAGCAGCGATAGACAGACAGATACGCAGTATTTT. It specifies CASSDRQTDTQYF.

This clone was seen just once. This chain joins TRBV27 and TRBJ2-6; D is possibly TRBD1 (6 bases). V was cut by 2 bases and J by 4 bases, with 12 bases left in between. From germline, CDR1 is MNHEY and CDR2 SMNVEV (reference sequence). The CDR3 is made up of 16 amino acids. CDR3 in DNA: TGTGCCAGCAGTTTAACAGGGTCTCACGGGGCCAACGTCCTGACTTTC. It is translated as CASSLTGSHGANVLTF.